Sequencing of this TCR beta chain was carried out in a study of T cell responses to AZD1222 COVID-19 vaccine. Germline V gene lookup returns CDR1 MNHNS and CDR2 SASEGT. This CDR3 comprises 15 residues. With 3 bases removed from V and 2 bases from J, the gap between germline ends came to 14 bases. The assay was immunoSEQ multiplex PCR, and TCRdb's table has in-frame clones only and misses some. The sample holds 65,000 to 95,000 clones, 92% seen once. To note about this clone: Its antigen remains unidentified.

Findings and caveats of the study: Unmutated variant regions are reportedly the target of nearly half of TCRs that are spike-specific. Repertoire sampling was restricted to post-peak T cell response timepoints. Clonal diversity may have been underestimated, and the donors were mostly white British, with more females than males. The study found vaccine-associated CD4 TCRs spanning spike, dominant at 160-218 and 743-854.

Sequencing used peripheral blood, obtained on day 0 of MenACWY control vaccination. The chain is built from TRBV6-1 and TRBJ2-7, with unresolved D. The TCR comes from an adult in good health. This CDR3 reads CASSDKTVRPYEQYF. Here the CDR3 DNA reads TGTGCCAGCAGTGATAAAACCGTGAGACCCTACGAGCAGTACTTC.